This entry lists 26 T cell receptor beta chains sequenced from one sample in a study of cytomegalovirus exposure and HLA in healthy donors. Some clones are missing from TCRdb's copy, which holds only in-frame ones; the method was immunoSEQ multiplex PCR. This table has 200,000 to 250,000 clones, 80% to 90% appearing once. Sequencing was done on a sample of PBMCs. Receptor source: a woman aged 18-29 years in good health and CMV-seropositive.

CDR3 protein: CASSPGPGGPTDTQYF. For the CDR3, the DNA is TGTGCCAGCAGTCCAGGTCCCGGAGGGCCCACAGATACGCAGTATTTT. The chain couples TRBV7-3 to TRBJ2-3; TRBD2 might be the D (6 bases). Between the trimmed V and J ends, which lost 6 bases and 2 bases, there was a span of 18 bases. The CDR3 has 16 residues. CDR1 and CDR2 (germline): SGHTA, FQGTGA.

J is TRBJ1-1 and V is TRBV7-8; possible D gene TRBD1, 5 bases. CDR3 length: 16 residues. CDR1 SGHVS and CDR2 FQNEAQ come from the germline V gene. V was clipped by 3 bases and J by 4 bases, with 18 bases between them. The CDR3 protein is CASSFTAGRRGTEAFF. CDR3 in DNA: TGTGCCAGCAGCTTCACAGCAGGGCGCCGAGGCACTGAAGCTTTCTTT.

The gene calls are TRBV28 and TRBJ1-2; D ambiguous. The V and J ends lost 2 bases and 2 bases respectively, with 6 bases between them. Looked up from germline, CDR1 is MDHEN and CDR2 is SYDVKM. This CDR3 has 13 amino acids. This CDR3 reads CASSLEQNYGYTF. The CDR3 DNA is TGTGCCAGCAGTTTAGAACAGAACTATGGCTACACCTTC.

The gene calls are TRBV9 and TRBJ1-2; D is uncertain. The CDR3 contains 16 residues. Deletions cut 0 bases from V and 8 bases from J, with 20 bases between. Looked up from germline, CDR1 is SGDLS and CDR2 is YYNGEE. The CDR3 reads CASSVGRTVALGGYTF. The CDR3 nucleotides read TGTGCCAGCAGCGTAGGAAGAACAGTGGCCCTTGGGGGCTACACCTTC.

This rearrangement joins TRBV5-1 to TRBJ2-7, with 7 bases fitting TRBD1. CDR1 is SGHRS and CDR2 is YFSETQ in the germline V gene. V gave up 0 bases and J gave up 4 bases; unmatched junction bases: 10. This CDR3 comprises 16 residues. CDR3 DNA sequence: TGCGCCAGCAGCTTGGCAGGGGGATATGGGGCATACGAGCAGTACTTC. It is translated as CASSLAGGYGAYEQYF.

V and J are TRBV27 and TRBJ1-1; D perhaps matches TRBD1 (6 bases). Trimming removed 2 bases at V and 3 bases at J, with 13 bases between. Germline values: CDR1 MNHEY, CDR2 SMNVEV (reference sequence). The CDR3 covers 15 residues. This chain's CDR3 is CASSLGWQGHTEAFF. For the CDR3, the DNA is TGTGCCAGCAGTTTAGGCTGGCAGGGGCACACTGAAGCTTTCTTT.

This clone has just one count. In the same sample, other DNA sequences code for this CDR3. The chain employs TRBV7-9 and TRBJ1-1, with TRBD1 as a possible D gene (5 bases). CDR1 and CDR2 from the germline V gene are SEHNR and FQNEAQ (reference sequence). CDR3 length equals 13 residues. The germline V and J ends were trimmed by 1 base and 7 bases, with 10 bases remaining between them. The DNA for the CDR3 is TGTGCCAGCAGCTTAGGATCGGGGGGTGAAGCTTTCTTT. Translating gives CASSLGSGGEAFF.

This chain connects TRBV7-9 to TRBJ2-1; 9 bases are shared with TRBD2. Germline V gene data show CDR1 as SEHNR and CDR2 as FQNEAQ (reference sequence). CDR3 length: 15 amino acids. Trimming at V came to 7 bases and at J to 5 bases, leaving 9 bases not matched to a gene. This CDR3 is CASTPGSGRDNEQFF. The CDR3 DNA sequence: TGTGCCAGCACCCCAGGTAGCGGGAGAGACAATGAGCAGTTCTTC.

This chain links TRBV10-1 with TRBJ1-2, with D possibly TRBD1 on 6 matching bases. Trimming pared 7 bases from V and 5 bases from J, leaving 17 bases between. The CDR3 is 14 residues long. Germline CDR1 and CDR2: WNHNN and SYGVQD (reference sequence). The CDR3 loop reads CASTQDRSVYGYTF. The CDR3 DNA is TGCGCCAGCACCCAGGACAGATCCGTTTATGGCTACACCTTC.

This chain uses TRBV27 with TRBJ2-5; TRBD2 aligns across 12 bases. Trimming took 5 bases from V and 3 from J; bases not matched to a gene: 7. CDR3 length: 16 amino acids. Germline V gene data show CDR1 as MNHEY and CDR2 as SMNVEV (reference sequence). In nucleotides, the CDR3 is TGTGCCAGCAGTGGCGAACGGACTAGCGGGAAAGAGACCCAGTACTTC. Amino acids: CASSGERTSGKETQYF.

This clone has a single count. This rearrangement joins TRBV27 to TRBJ1-5; 10 bases are shared with TRBD1. This CDR3 has 13 amino acids. Looked up from germline, CDR1 is MNHEY and CDR2 is SMNVEV (reference sequence). The V and J ends lost 6 bases and 6 bases, in that order; junction bases with no gene match: 2. CDR3 DNA: TGTGCCAGCAGGGGACAGGGGAGTCAGCCCCAGCATTTT. It is translated as CASRGQGSQPQHF.

CDR3 sequence (DNA): TGCGCCAGCAGCTCAAGGACCGGGACTAGCGGGCTTTACAATGAGCAGTTCTTC. This sequence encodes CASSSRTGTSGLYNEQFF. The rearrangement links TRBV5-1 to TRBJ2-1; 12 bases fit TRBD2. Germline V gives CDR1 SGHRS, CDR2 YFSETQ. The trim removed 3 bases at V and 4 bases at J, leaving 11 bases unmatched. This CDR3 has 18 amino acids.

The chain combines TRBV7-3 with TRBJ2-2; D not resolved. Trimming shortened V by 4 bases and J by 6 bases, and 6 bases separated the two germline ends. Germline lookup yields CDR1 SGHTA and CDR2 FQGTGA. The CDR3 is 12 amino acids. The chain's CDR3 is CASSSSAGELFF. The CDR3 DNA is TGTGCCAGCAGCTCGAGTGCCGGGGAGCTGTTTTTT.

V usage is TRBV5-1 and J usage is TRBJ1-2, with 8 nucleotides matching TRBD1. The CDR3 consists of 13 residues. V shed 4 bases, J shed 5 bases, and the junction held 4 bases outside the gene matches. CDR1 and CDR2 (germline): SGHRS, YFSETQ. The CDR3 spells CASSPWTGYGYTF. The DNA of the CDR3 is TGCGCCAGCAGCCCATGGACAGGGTATGGCTACACCTTC. The variable domain in full, with the rest retrieved from reference TRBV5-1 and TRBJ1-2, is KAGVTQTPRYLIKTRGQQVTLSCSPISGHRSVSWYQQTPGQGLQFLFEYFSETQRNKGNFPGRFSGRQFSNSRSEMNVSTLELGDSALYLCASSPWTGYGYTFGSGTRLTVV.

The V gene is TRBV7-6, the J gene TRBJ1-1; tentative D call: TRBD1 (5 bases). V was clipped by 0 bases and J by 3 bases, with 11 bases between them. The CDR3 contains 15 residues. Germline V gene data show CDR1 as SGHVS and CDR2 as FNYEAQ. The CDR3 coding sequence is TGTGCCAGCAGCTTAGCCCAGGGTGTAGACACTGAAGCTTTCTTT. Translating gives CASSLAQGVDTEAFF.

The chain has TRBV19 and TRBJ2-5; no clear D gene. The CDR3 sequence is 11 residues long. Germline V CDR1 and CDR2: LNHDA, SQIVND (reference sequence). Trimming stripped 2 bases from V and 5 bases from J, with 3 bases between. In nucleotides, the CDR3 is TGTGCCAGTAGTATATCTGAGACCCAGTACTTC. Translation gives CASSISETQYF. Together with reference TRBV19 and TRBJ2-5, the CDR3 gives the full variable domain: DGGITQSPKYLFRKEGQNVTLSCEQNLNHDAMYWYRQDPGQGLRLIYYSQIVNDFQKGDIAEGYSVSREKKESFPLTVTSAQKNPTAFYLCASSISETQYFGPGTRLLVL.

The gene calls are TRBV7-2 and TRBJ1-5; no clear D gene. Looked up from germline, CDR1 is SGHTA and CDR2 is FQGNSA. CDR3 size: 14 residues. The V end lost 3 bases, the J end lost 6 bases, and 12 bases lay between the germline ends. CDR3 sequence (DNA): TGTGCCAGCAGCTTGGGCCCGGCCGGTCAGCCCCAGCATTTT. It encodes CASSLGPAGQPQHF.

This chain uses TRBV5-5 with TRBJ1-3; D gene uncertain. Per germline, CDR1 SGHKS and CDR2 YYEKEE (reference sequence). CDR3 size: 14 residues. V lost 1 base, J lost 2 bases, and 7 bases lay in between. The CDR3 spells CASSLFGAGNTIYF. As DNA, the CDR3 is TGTGCCAGCAGCTTGTTTGGAGCTGGAAACACCATATATTTT.

This sequence joins TRBV7-3 and TRBJ2-1; 9 bases fit TRBD2. The CDR3 has 14 amino acids. Germline V lookup: CDR1 SGHTA, CDR2 FQGTGA. V was clipped by 5 bases and J by 8 bases; unmatched bases: 7. In DNA form, the CDR3 reads TGTGCCAGCAGCCACACGACTAGCGGATATGAGCAGTTCTTC. Translated: CASSHTTSGYEQFF.

The V and J genes are TRBV5-1 and TRBJ2-7; 8 positions match TRBD1. After removal of 4 bases from V and 7 bases from J, the junction contained 16 bases not matched to a gene. The CDR3 spans 16 residues. CDR1 SGHRS and CDR2 YFSETQ come from the germline V gene. The CDR3 protein is CASSRDRGAIWEEQYF. In nucleotides, the CDR3 is TGCGCCAGCAGCAGAGACAGGGGAGCAATTTGGGAAGAGCAGTACTTC.

This chain connects TRBV11-2 to TRBJ2-4, with TRBD2 as a possible D gene (6 bases). Germline CDR1 reads SGHAT; CDR2 reads FQNNGV. V was pared by 1 base and J by 1 base, with 17 bases between. The CDR3 consists of 18 residues. DNA for the CDR3: TGTGCCAGCAGCTTAGGCAGGTTGGGGGGTTGGGCCAAAAACATTCAGTACTTC. Protein product: CASSLGRLGGWAKNIQYF.

The genes are TRBV19 and TRBJ2-7; 10 nucleotides match TRBD2. Germline V gives CDR1 LNHDA, CDR2 SQIVND (reference sequence). The CDR3 consists of 15 residues. The junction had 9 bases not matched to a gene; V was cut back by 10 bases and J by 0 bases. The CDR3 region is CATSLLAGVSYEQYF. The CDR3 DNA reads as TGTGCCACCAGCTTGCTAGCGGGAGTCTCCTACGAGCAGTACTTC.

This clone was seen once. The chain links TRBV30 to TRBJ2-1; 7 bases align to TRBD2. Germline CDR1 reads GTSNPN; CDR2 reads SVGIG (reference sequence). This CDR3 region has 16 residues. V gave up 0 bases and J gave up 3 bases; unmatched junction bases: 8. CDR3 region: CAWSVITSAFYNEQFF. The DNA for the CDR3 is TGTGCCTGGAGTGTAATAACTAGCGCTTTCTACAATGAGCAGTTCTTC.

This rearrangement joins TRBV2 to TRBJ2-7; 10 bases map to TRBD2. Germline CDR1 SNHLY, CDR2 FYNNEI. The CDR3 runs to 15 residues. V trimming: 6 bases; J trimming: 3 bases; junction bases outside the gene matches: 8. CDR3 sequence reads: CASRHGTSVLYEQYF. CDR3 in DNA: TGTGCCAGCAGGCACGGGACTAGCGTCCTCTACGAGCAGTACTTC. The full variable domain, completed using reference TRBV2 and TRBJ2-7, is EPEVTQTPSHQVTQMGQEVILRCVPISNHLYFYWYRQILGQKVEFLVSFYNNEISEKSEIFDDQFSVERPDGSNFTLKIRSTKLEDSAMYFCASRHGTSVLYEQYFGPGTRLTVT.

V and J are TRBV11-2 and TRBJ2-3, with 8 bases that match TRBD2. From germline, CDR1 is SGHAT and CDR2 FQNNGV. V dropped 5 bases and J dropped 4; count of bases not matched to a gene: 11. The CDR3 sequence is 16 residues long. Written as DNA, the CDR3 is TGTGCCAGCAGCCCCCCGGGAGGGGCGGGAGCAGATACGCAGTATTTT. It codes for CASSPPGGAGADTQYF.

In its sample, this clone was seen a few times. CDR3 in amino acids: CASSPGGGRGNNEQFF. The CDR3 DNA sequence: TGTGCCAGCAGCCCCGGGGGCGGGAGAGGTAACAATGAGCAGTTCTTC. This chain connects TRBV6-6 to TRBJ2-1; D perhaps matches TRBD2 (7 bases). The CDR3 has 16 residues. Trimming cost V 6 bases and J 5 bases, with 20 bases left between them. In germline, CDR1 is MNHNY, CDR2 SVGAGI (reference sequence).